Sequencing of this TCR beta chain was carried out in a study of CD8 T cells in ankylosing spondylitis. Findings and limits, study-wide: The study identified a TCR beta motif of several highly homologous variants that appeared characteristic of ankylosing spondylitis blood.

This clonotype was detected many times. Its specificity is not known. TCRdb recomputed calls from the 5' RACE reads with MiXCR, one row per CDR3 protein. The sample consists of fewer than 200,000 distinct CDR3 sequences, about 18% of them appearing once. After removal of 6 bases from V and 5 bases from J, the junction contained 17 bases not matched to a gene. Germline V gene lookup returns CDR1 ENHRY and CDR2 SYGVKD. This CDR3 is built from 17 residues. Sample: blood, either unsorted or a sorted T cell fraction (not recorded which). This clonotype was sampled from a male donor aged 5-29 years with ankylosing spondylitis or in good health (not recorded which). V usage is TRBV10-3 and J usage is TRBJ2-3; TRBD2 aligns across 7 bases. Here the CDR3 DNA reads TGTGCCATCAGCAAACAAGCGGGATCGGGGGAGGGAGATACGCAGTATTTT. This codes for CAISKQAGSGEGDTQYF.